This TCR beta chain is from a study of blood T cell repertoires in COVID-19. Study information: Researchers got acute and convalescent COVID-19 samples from the United States, Italy and Spain. PBMCs, B-cell-depleted T cells, or T cells provided the cDNA or gDNA that made up the material.

The V gene's germline CDR1 is SGHNT and CDR2 YENEEA. V gave up 4 bases and J gave up 2 bases, with 10 bases separating them. The CDR3 spans 14 residues. The data were produced by immunoSEQ multiplex PCR, yet TCRdb's version contains in-frame clones alone and is incomplete. The table shows 77,000 or so clones, with over 60% occurring only once. Sample: peripheral blood. The chain joins TRBV11-3 to TRBJ2-3, with a weak D call TRBD2 (7 bases). This TCR was recovered from a woman of 80 years or more with active or convalescent COVID-19. The CDR3 sequence is CASSYGGPTDTQYF. The CDR3, as DNA: TGTGCCAGCAGCTACGGGGGGCCCACAGATACGCAGTATTTT. Supplemented by reference TRBV11-3 and TRBJ2-3, the full variable domain reads EAGVVQSPRYKIIEKKQPVAFWCNPISGHNTLYWYLQNLGQGPELLIRYENEEAVDDSQLPKDRFSAERLKGVDSTLKIQPAELGDSAVYLCASSYGGPTDTQYFGPGTRLTVL.